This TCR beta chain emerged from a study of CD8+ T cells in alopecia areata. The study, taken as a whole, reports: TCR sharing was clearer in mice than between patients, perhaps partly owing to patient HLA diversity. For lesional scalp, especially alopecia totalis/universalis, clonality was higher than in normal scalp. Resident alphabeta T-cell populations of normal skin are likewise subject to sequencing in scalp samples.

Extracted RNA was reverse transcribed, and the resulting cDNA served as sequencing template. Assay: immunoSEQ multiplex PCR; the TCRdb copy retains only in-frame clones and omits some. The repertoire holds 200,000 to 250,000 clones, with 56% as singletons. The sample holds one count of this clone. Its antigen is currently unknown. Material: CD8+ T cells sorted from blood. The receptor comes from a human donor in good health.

CDR3 residues: CARRVLSSEQFF. CDR3 DNA sequence: TGTGCCAGAAGGGTCCTCAGCTCTGAGCAGTTCTTC. V gene TRBV2 combines with J gene TRBJ2-1; D uncertain. V lost 9 bases and J 9 bases, leaving 15 bases between the germline ends. CDR1 is SNHLY and CDR2 is FYNNEI in the germline V gene. The CDR3 is 12 amino acids.